This is a list of T cell receptor beta chains from one sample in a study of T cell responses to AZD1222 COVID-19 vaccine. Generated by immunoSEQ multiplex PCR, the TCRdb table keeps only in-frame clones and is missing some. The sample lists some 200,000 clones, over 85% occurring once. Material: peripheral blood, obtained 28 days after the second dose of the MenACWY control vaccine. These TCRs come from an adult who received the MenACWY meningococcal vaccine as a control. The CDR3 runs from the conserved cysteine through the conserved F or W. A D gene is named only where the DNA matches it firmly. Size tells how often a clone was seen (once, few, many) or the class of an expanded clone, and some rows leave it out.

j_call,v_call,clone_size,d_call,cdr3_aa,cdr3_nt
TRBJ1-1,TRBV19,-,-,CASNNGRRENTEAFF,TGTGCCAGTAATAACGGCCGACGGGAGAACACTGAAGCTTTCTTT
TRBJ2-2,TRBV10-3,-,-,CAIGGPGRDTGELFF,TGTGCCATCGGTGGACCGGGTAGAGACACCGGGGAGCTGTTTTTT
TRBJ1-2,TRBV7-2,-,-,CASSPSNYGYTF,TGTGCCAGCAGCCCCTCTAACTATGGCTACACCTTC
TRBJ1-1,TRBV27,-,-,CASSRVVNTEAFF,TGTGCCAGCTCCCGGGTGGTAAACACTGAAGCTTTCTTT
TRBJ1-1,TRBV7-3,-,-,CASSLIGVGFAEAFF,TGTGCCAGCAGCTTAATAGGGGTCGGGTTCGCTGAAGCTTTCTTT
TRBJ2-2,TRBV5-1,-,-,CASSSAGTLNTGELFF,TGCGCCAGCAGCTCCGCCGGGACTCTGAACACCGGGGAGCTGTTTTTT
TRBJ1-1,TRBV27,-,-,CASSSPTRRGSAEAFF,TGTGCCAGCAGTTCCCCAACGCGGAGGGGGTCGGCTGAAGCTTTCTTT
TRBJ2-1,TRBV6-2/TRBV6-3,-,TRBD1,CASSYRTGLNEQFF,TGTGCCAGCAGTTACCGGACAGGGTTGAATGAGCAGTTCTTC
TRBJ1-1,TRBV7-2,-,-,CASSFRRINTEAFF,TGTGCCAGCAGCTTTCGGAGGATTAACACTGAAGCTTTCTTT
TRBJ1-1,TRBV7-8,-,TRBD1,CASSFGDSSRPEAFF,TGTGCCAGCAGCTTTGGGGACAGCTCAAGGCCTGAAGCTTTCTTT
TRBJ1-1,TRBV5-1,-,TRBD1,CASSRDRGFTEAFF,TGCGCCAGCAGCAGGGACAGGGGTTTCACTGAAGCTTTCTTT
TRBJ2-1,TRBV9,-,TRBD2,CASSEKGLAGTQQFF,TGTGCCAGCAGCGAAAAAGGACTAGCCGGTACTCAACAGTTCTTC
TRBJ1-2,TRBV9,-,-,CASSPRGDIGSGYTF,TGTGCCAGCAGCCCGAGGGGGGATATCGGGTCTGGCTACACCTTC
TRBJ2-2,TRBV29-1,-,-,CSVGRGTGVDTGELFF,TGCAGCGTTGGGAGGGGCACGGGAGTGGACACCGGGGAGCTGTTTTTT
TRBJ1-2,TRBV3-1/TRBV3-2,-,-,CASSQDLGTRWGYTF,TGTGCCAGCAGCCAAGATCTTGGAACGAGGTGGGGCTACACCTTC
TRBJ2-4,TRBV6-1,once,-,CASSDIRQPVLAKNIQYF,TGTGCCAGCAGTGACATTCGGCAACCAGTTTTAGCCAAAAACATTCAGTACTTC
TRBJ2-1,TRBV19,-,-,CASRFYNEQFF,TGTGCCAGTAGGTTCTACAATGAGCAGTTCTTC
TRBJ1-6,TRBV5-6,-,-,CASSLAGAVPLHF,TGTGCCAGCAGCTTGGCTGGGGCCGTCCCCCTCCACTTT
TRBJ2-1,TRBV4-3,-,-,CASSSWGRDNEQFF,TGCGCCAGCAGCTCTTGGGGTCGTGACAATGAGCAGTTCTTC
TRBJ2-5,TRBV10-3,-,TRBD2,CAISESGLAGGETQYF,TGTGCCATCAGTGAGTCGGGGCTAGCGGGCGGAGAGACCCAGTACTTC